The source of this T cell receptor beta chain is a study of cytomegalovirus exposure and HLA in healthy donors. Study summary: Per a later analysis, the roughly 700 first-cohort and approximately 120 validation repertoires shared one platform. Study conclusions and caveats: Reports described diagnosis of cytomegalovirus status by the classifier as highly specific and sensitive.

The donors were members of the validation cohort, which comprised about 120 subjects and was separate from the first cohort of roughly 700 subjects. The V and J ends lost 5 bases and 0 bases respectively, with 11 bases between them. Germline V gene sequence: CDR1 LGHNA, CDR2 YSLEER. CDR3 length equals 14 residues. To note about this clone: As yet, its antigen is unknown.

Libraries were prepared by immunoSEQ multiplex PCR; TCRdb keeps only in-frame clonotypes and omits some of them. Altogether 120,000 or so clones are present, approximately 94% being singletons, with the ten largest covering about 1.7%. The TCR comes from a man aged 18 to 29 in good health and CMV-seronegative. Sequenced sample: PBMCs. The gene calls are TRBV4-3 and TRBJ2-7, with D possibly matching TRBD2 (5 bases). CDR3 nucleotide sequence: TGCGCCAGCAGCGTCGGACTGAGCTCCTACGAGCAGTACTTC. It codes for CASSVGLSSYEQYF.